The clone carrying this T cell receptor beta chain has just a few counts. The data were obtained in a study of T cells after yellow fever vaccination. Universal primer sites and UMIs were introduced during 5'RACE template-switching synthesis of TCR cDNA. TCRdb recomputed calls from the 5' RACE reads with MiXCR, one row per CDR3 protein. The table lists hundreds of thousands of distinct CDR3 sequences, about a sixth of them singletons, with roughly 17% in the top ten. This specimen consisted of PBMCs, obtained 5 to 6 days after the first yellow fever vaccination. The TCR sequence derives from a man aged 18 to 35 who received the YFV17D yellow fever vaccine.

CDR3 protein: CASSFRGGLVNEQFF. In DNA form, the CDR3 reads TGTGCCAGCAGCTTTCGCGGGGGGCTGGTCAATGAGCAGTTCTTC. The V and J genes are TRBV11-3 and TRBJ2-1, with 8 nucleotides matching TRBD2. The CDR3 totals 15 residues. Germline values: CDR1 SGHNT, CDR2 YENEEA. J lost 6 bases, V lost 3 bases, and 7 bases had no gene match.